Included here is one T cell receptor beta chain sequence, with context. This CDR3 is 15 amino acids long. V gave up 6 bases and J gave up 5 bases; unmatched junction bases: 6. Germline assignment: CDR1 MNHNS and CDR2 SASEGT. RNA transcripts were the template for amplifying TCR beta CDR3 regions. HTBI primers were the set used in a first-round RT-PCR of the TCR CDR3. MiXCR, applied by TCRdb to the multiplex PCR reads, yields one record per CDR3 protein. The table includes 450,000 to 500,000 distinct CDR3 sequences, approximately 23% detected once. The data were taken from a study of T cells in Graves' hyperthyroidism and ophthalmopathy.

The V and J genes are TRBV6-1 and TRBJ1-5, with 11 bases lining up with TRBD1. The origin of this receptor is a woman aged 65 to 85 with Graves' ophthalmopathy. The sequenced material came from blood. This CDR3 reads CASRAGQGAYQPQHF. CDR3 coding DNA: TGTGCCAGCAGAGCTGGACAGGGGGCATATCAGCCCCAGCATTTT.